This TCR beta chain appears in the sequencing data of a study of cytomegalovirus exposure and HLA in healthy donors. Study information: The roughly 120 million unique TCR beta sequences, from roughly 170 million T cells, were found by an earlier analysis.

Germline CDR1 is SGHDT and CDR2 is YYEEEE. After removal of 6 bases from V and 7 bases from J, the junction contained 6 bases not matched to a gene. The CDR3 length is 12 residues. A remark on this clone: Its antigen is still unknown.

The PCR employed 60 Vbeta primers together with 13 Jbeta primers. Clones were sequenced by immunoSEQ multiplex PCR, and TCRdb holds only the in-frame ones, with some missing. The top ten clones hold roughly 6% of a sample with about 35,000 clones, 75% to 85% of them seen once. Study results and caveats: Donor immune exposure was known only as CMV serostatus. Analyzed later, association rates of TCRs varied across HLA loci, with DRB1 most and HLA-C fewest. Among TCR beta chains, those listed as cytomegalovirus-associated numbered around 160.

Sequencing input: PBMCs. The V gene is TRBV5-6, the J gene TRBJ1-2; 7 bases agree with TRBD1. This clonotype originated in a male donor in good health and CMV-seronegative. DNA of the CDR3: TGTGCCAGCATCGACAGGGATACTGGCTACACCTTC. It translates to CASIDRDTGYTF.